The 30 T cell receptor beta chains listed next were all sequenced from one sample in a study of prognosis after radiotherapy for stage I lung cancer. TCR beta CDR3 was amplified from genomic DNA by two-round multiplex PCR. Primers (each specific to one TRBV or TRBJ gene) were used in first-round PCR. TCRdb reprocessed the multiplex PCR reads with MiXCR, giving one entry per CDR3 protein. The sample records 13,000 to 15,000 distinct CDR3 sequences, approximately 53% being singletons. The sequenced sample was PBMCs, obtained before or after stereotactic body radiation therapy (not recorded which). The receptor set was obtained from a donor over 45 with non-small cell lung cancer.

The chain employs TRBV20-1 and TRBJ1-5; D may be TRBD2 (6 bases). The DNA end is a closer match to TRBJ2-3, so the J assignment may be wrong. This CDR3 has 14 residues. Germline V gene sequence: CDR1 DFQATT, CDR2 SNEGSKA (reference sequence). The CDR3 is CSARGDSLDLPQYF. For the CDR3, the DNA is TGCAGTGCTAGAGGGGACTCCCTCGATCTGCCCCAGTATTTT.

This clonotype occurred many times. The genes are TRBV20-1 and TRBJ1-1, with D maybe TRBD1 (5 bases). Germline loops: CDR1 DFQATT, CDR2 SNEGSKA (reference sequence). CDR3 length equals 13 residues. The V end lost 1 base, the J end lost 3 bases, and 9 bases lay between the germline ends. The CDR3 region is CSARGARDTEAFF. The CDR3 nucleotides are TGCAGTGCTAGAGGGGCCAGGGACACTGAAGCTTTCTTT.

Of note for this clonotype: The germline gene is not matched at one end of the junction; a read error may be the cause. The chain recombines TRBV5-1 with TRBJ2-7; no clear D. From germline, CDR1 is SGHRS and CDR2 YFSETQ. There are 15 residues in the CDR3. The CDR3 region has the DNA TGCGACAGCAGGTTCGGATTTATGGAAAACCCCGAGCAGTACTTC. Protein sequence: CDSRFGFMENPEQYF.

This clonotype was found many times. The J gene is TRBJ2-1, the V gene TRBV3-1, with D possibly TRBD2 on 5 matching bases. The germline V gene has CDR1 LGHDT and CDR2 YNNKEL (reference sequence). The CDR3 runs to 17 residues. Trimming cost V 0 bases and J 0 bases, with 12 bases left between them. CDR3 protein: CASSQESSAVSYNEQFF. CDR3 nucleotide sequence: TGTGCCAGCAGCCAAGAGAGTTCAGCGGTCTCCTACAATGAGCAGTTCTTC.

V usage is TRBV20-1 and J usage is TRBJ1-6, with a possible D match to TRBD1 (5 bases). The germline gives CDR1 DFQATT, CDR2 SNEGSKA (reference sequence). The CDR3 runs 15 residues. Trimming cost V 0 bases and J 6 bases, with 12 bases left between them. CDR3 residues: CSARDRVNSNSPLHF. Written as DNA, the CDR3 is TGCAGTGCTAGAGACAGGGTCAACAGTAATTCACCCCTCCACTTT.

This clonotype was observed a single time. CDR3 DNA sequence: TGCGCCAGCGCTACTAGCGGGCAGGAGGATACGCAGTATTTT. Its protein product is CASATSGQEDTQYF. This chain uses TRBV5-1 with TRBJ2-3; 9 bases line up with TRBD2. V shed 7 bases, J shed 6 bases, and the junction held 9 bases outside the gene matches. CDR3 length: 14 residues. In germline, CDR1 is SGHRS, CDR2 YFSETQ.

Turning to this clonotype: Since a far larger clone is one base different, this is likely a read error. This sequence joins TRBV6-4 and TRBJ2-3; TRBD1 agrees at 7 bases. The CDR3 is 15 amino acids. Germline V gene lookup returns CDR1 MRHNA and CDR2 SNTAGT. CDR3 bases: TGTGCCAGCAGTTACTCCCGGGACAGCACATATACGCAGTATTTT. Translation: CASSYSRDSTYTQYF.

The chain combines TRBV11-2 with TRBJ2-2, with 7 positions matching TRBD2. The ends lost 5 bases at V and 0 bases at J; junction bases unmatched: 3. This CDR3 comprises 15 residues. Germline assignment: CDR1 SGHAT and CDR2 FQNNGV. CDR3 amino acids: CASSPTSANTGELFF. CDR3 DNA: TGTGCCAGCAGCCCAACTAGCGCGAACACCGGGGAGCTGTTTTTT.

This clonotype came up many times. The chain is built from TRBV28 and TRBJ1-4; 12 nucleotides align to TRBD1. Germline V gene sequence: CDR1 MDHEN, CDR2 SYDVKM. The CDR3 sequence is 17 residues long. V lost 8 bases to trimming and J lost 10 bases; unmatched junction nucleotides: 17. This CDR3 reads CASDGSGTGGRQGKLFF. For the CDR3, the DNA is TGTGCCAGCGATGGTTCCGGGACAGGGGGCCGCCAGGGAAAACTGTTTTTT.

The genes are TRBV19 and TRBJ2-1; TRBD1 matches 7 bases. CDR1 is LNHDA, CDR2 SQIVND, per germline (reference sequence). The CDR3 covers 13 residues. V trimming: 6 bases; J trimming: 8 bases; junction bases outside the gene matches: 7. The CDR3 loop reads CASRPGTDHEQFF. The DNA for the CDR3 is TGTGCCAGTAGACCAGGGACAGACCATGAGCAGTTCTTC.

The chain carries TRBV6-2 or TRBV6-3 and TRBJ2-2; D might be TRBD2 (5 bases). The CDR3 length is 15 residues. Per the germline V gene, CDR1 is MNHEY and CDR2 is SVGEGT. Trimming took 1 base from V and 7 from J, leaving 13 bases between them. CDR3 loop: CASSYYGDRGGELFF. The CDR3 coding sequence is TGTGCCAGCAGTTACTACGGGGATCGAGGCGGGGAGCTGTTTTTT.

This clonotype was picked up many times. The chain joins TRBV11-3 to TRBJ2-2; D may correspond to TRBD1 or TRBD2 (5 bases each). This CDR3 is built from 16 residues. Germline CDR1 reads SGHNT; CDR2 reads YENEEA. V lost 0 bases and J 2 bases, leaving 10 bases between the germline ends. The CDR3 bases are TGTGCCAGCAGCTTAGATTCGGGGCGAAACACCGGGGAGCTGTTTTTT. Protein product: CASSLDSGRNTGELFF.

This clonotype is judged medium-sized. The J gene is TRBJ2-2, the V gene TRBV12-3 or TRBV12-4, with D possibly matching TRBD2 (5 bases). The V gene lost 7 bases and the J gene lost 5 bases, with 14 bases spanning the gap. CDR3 length: 14 amino acids. This CDR3 reads CASIGQAGTGELFF. For the CDR3, the DNA is TGTGCCAGCATAGGGCAGGCGGGTACCGGGGAGCTGTTTTTT.

V is TRBV20-1 and J is TRBJ2-2, with unresolved D. CDR1 is DFQATT, CDR2 SNEGSKA, per germline (reference sequence). This CDR3 is 15 amino acids long. Trimming took 3 bases from V and 6 from J, leaving 17 bases between them. The CDR3 DNA reads as TGCAGTGCTAGTGACCCCAGTCTTTCCCCCGGGGAGCTGTTTTTT. This encodes CSASDPSLSPGELFF.

Comment on this clonotype: A read error may account for a junction end that differs from germline. The chain employs TRBV27 and TRBJ1-5, with a possible D match to TRBD1 (6 bases). Germline V gene data show CDR1 as MNHEY and CDR2 as SMNVEV (reference sequence). The CDR3 spans 15 residues. The CDR3: CASSRAGDRNQTQHF. The CDR3 DNA reads as TGTGCCAGCAGTCGAGCAGGGGACCGCAATCAGACCCAGCATTTT.

This clonotype was seen at least ten times. V and J are TRBV4-1 and TRBJ2-7; 15 nucleotides align to TRBD2. With V trimmed by 3 bases and J by 1 base, 10 bases remained unmatched. Germline assignment: CDR1 MGHRA and CDR2 YSYEKL. CDR3 size: 19 residues. In DNA, the CDR3 is TGCGCCAGCAGCCACCCGGGACTAGCGGGAGGTCCCGGATCCTACGAGCAGTACTTC. It encodes CASSHPGLAGGPGSYEQYF.

This chain joins TRBV19 and TRBJ2-7; 12 nucleotides line up with TRBD2. V shed 3 bases and J 3 bases; nucleotides not matched to a gene: 3. CDR1 LNHDA and CDR2 SQIVND come from the germline V gene (reference sequence). This CDR3 is 15 amino acids long. The CDR3 region is CASSIQLAGGYEQYF. CDR3 in DNA: TGTGCCAGTAGTATCCAACTAGCGGGGGGCTACGAGCAGTACTTC.

This clonotype was seen many times. V and J are TRBV2 and TRBJ2-5; D not certain. This CDR3 is 12 amino acids long. V shed 6 bases and J shed 4 bases, with 9 bases lying between them. Germline lookup yields CDR1 SNHLY and CDR2 FYNNEI. CDR3 residues: CASRAQGETQYF. CDR3 sequence (DNA): TGTGCCAGCAGAGCACAAGGAGAGACCCAGTACTTC. Variable domain in full (rest from reference TRBV2 and TRBJ2-5): EPEVTQTPSHQVTQMGQEVILRCVPISNHLYFYWYRQILGQKVEFLVSFYNNEISEKSEIFDDQFSVERPDGSNFTLKIRSTKLEDSAMYFCASRAQGETQYFGPGTRLLVL.

A word on this clonotype: One end of the junction does not line up with germline, which may come from a read error. The chain combines TRBV4-1 with TRBJ2-2, with D uncertain. CDR3 length: 16 residues. CDR1 and CDR2 (germline): MGHRA, YSYEKL. CDR3 coding DNA: TGCGCCATCAGCACGAGAAGGTTATGCGACACCGGGGAGCTGTTTTTT. Protein sequence: CAISTRRLCDTGELFF.

With respect to this clonotype: A much bigger clone sits one base away, suggesting this may be a read error. The J gene is TRBJ2-4, the V gene TRBV2; D not resolved. Looked up from germline, CDR1 is SNHLY and CDR2 is FYNNEI. Trimming stripped 6 bases from V and 8 bases from J, with 23 bases between. The CDR3 length is 16 residues. The CDR3 DNA reads as TGTGCCAGCAGCCCCGAGGTGTCAGGCCTTAGGGACATTCAGTACTTC. This translates into CASSPEVSGLRDIQYF.

This clonotype occurred once. The chain is built from TRBV27 and TRBJ1-5, with D possibly matching TRBD1 (5 bases). Looked up from germline, CDR1 is MNHEY and CDR2 is SMNVEV (reference sequence). V was clipped by 5 bases and J by 3 bases, with 14 bases between them. The CDR3 has 15 amino acids. The CDR3 region is CASSPLGQYNQPQHF. The CDR3 DNA follows: TGTGCCAGCAGTCCTTTGGGGCAGTACAATCAGCCCCAGCATTTT.

Concerning this clonotype itself: It is likely a read error: a sequence one base away is far more abundant. The chain is built from TRBV28 and TRBJ1-2, with D maybe TRBD1 (6 bases). Trimming stripped 4 bases from V and 8 bases from J, with 20 bases between. CDR1 is MDHEN, CDR2 SYDVKM, per germline. The CDR3 contains 15 residues. The CDR3 region has the DNA TGTGCCAGCAGTTACTCGACCTGGACAGTCGGCGGCTACACCTTC. This translates into CASSYSTWTVGGYTF.

This rearrangement joins TRBV6-2 or TRBV6-3 to TRBJ2-5; D not resolved. V was trimmed by 6 bases and J by 5 bases, leaving 16 bases between them. The CDR3 is 14 residues long. Germline values: CDR1 MNHEY, CDR2 SVGEGT. The CDR3 DNA follows: TGTGCCAGCAGCCACGAATTTTCTCAGGAGACCCAGTACTTC. Amino acids: CASSHEFSQETQYF.

V is TRBV4-1 and J is TRBJ1-2; unclear D gene. Germline assignment: CDR1 MGHRA and CDR2 YSYEKL. CDR3 size: 14 residues. Trimming removed 0 bases from V and 8 bases from J, with 13 bases in between. The CDR3 loop reads CASSQDSHVWGYTF. CDR3 in DNA: TGCGCCAGCAGCCAAGATTCTCATGTGTGGGGCTACACCTTC.

A note on this clonotype: This probably arose from a read error, given a far larger clone one base away. The chain is built from TRBV6-8 and TRBJ2-3; D not certain. In germline, CDR1 is MNHGY, CDR2 SAAAGT. The CDR3 totals 15 residues. Trimming pared 5 bases from V and 7 bases from J, leaving 19 bases between. Here the CDR3 DNA reads TGTGCCAGCAGTACCCTGGGCCAGGCGAGGTATACGCAGTATTTT. Protein product: CASSTLGQARYTQYF.

V gene TRBV20-1 combines with J gene TRBJ1-2; D is ambiguous. CDR1 is DFQATT, CDR2 SNEGSKA, per germline (reference sequence). There are 11 residues in the CDR3. The CDR3 here is CICPDNYGYTF. The CDR3 region has the DNA TGCATTTGCCCGGATAACTATGGCTACACCTTC.

As regards this clonotype: A far larger clone is only one base removed, so a read error is likely. The chain carries TRBV6-9 and TRBJ1-1; no clear D. The CDR3 length is 17 residues. CDR1 MNHGY and CDR2 SVAAGI come from the germline V gene. Deletions cut 3 bases from V and 4 bases from J, with 21 bases between. CDR3 coding DNA: TGTGCCAGCAGTTACGTCGGTAGATGGTCGCGTCTCACTGAAGCTTTCTTT. Translated, it gives CASSYVGRWSRLTEAFF.

Only a few counts were recorded for this clonotype. A much larger clone lies a single base off, so this may be a read error. In this CDR3 the conserved last residue, phenylalanine or tryptophan, is missing, so a read error is likely. The V and J genes are TRBV28 and TRBJ2-5, with 7 bases that match TRBD1. Looked up from germline, CDR1 is MDHEN and CDR2 is SYDVKM. The CDR3 is 16 amino acids. With V trimmed by 4 bases and J by 2 bases, 10 bases remained unmatched. DNA for the CDR3: TGTGCCAGCAGTTCCCACGGGGACAGCAAACAAGAGACCCAGTACCTC. Translated: CASSSHGDSKQETQYL.

Sample share makes this clonotype medium-sized. This chain connects TRBV11-1 to TRBJ2-1; 9 positions match TRBD2. The V gene end was trimmed by 5 bases and the J gene end by 3 bases; junction bases not matched to a gene: 8. Germline CDR1 is SGHAT and CDR2 is FQDESV (reference sequence). The CDR3 sequence is 16 residues long. The CDR3 sequence is CASSTVAGAGYNEQFF. The CDR3 nucleotides are TGTGCCAGCAGCACAGTAGCGGGAGCAGGCTACAATGAGCAGTTCTTC.

For this clonotype: Possible read error: a much larger clone is one base away. This chain joins TRBV6-5 and TRBJ2-3; no clear D gene. V shed 2 bases and J shed 6 bases, with 12 bases lying between them. The CDR3 has 14 residues. Germline values: CDR1 MNHEY, CDR2 SVGAGI. CDR3 DNA: TGTGCCAGCAGTTACGTGACACCGAGGGATACGCAGTATTTT. This sequence encodes CASSYVTPRDTQYF.